What follows are 11 T cell receptor beta chains derived from one specimen sequenced in a study of Graves' ophthalmopathy and Graves' hyperthyroidism. Transcripts of RNA were the source for amplifying TCR beta CDR3 regions. First-round RT-PCR used HTBI primers; second-round multiplex PCR followed. Each CDR3 protein is one row after TCRdb ran MiXCR on the multiplex PCR reads. Here the sample spans 580,000 or so distinct CDR3 sequences, roughly 40% being singletons. The material sequenced was peripheral blood or thyroid tissue (not recorded which). These receptors all stem from an adult man with Graves' hyperthyroidism.

This chain uses TRBV14 with TRBJ1-1, with TRBD1 as a possible D gene (5 bases). The germline V and J ends were trimmed by 0 bases and 1 base, with 15 bases remaining between them. Germline V gives CDR1 SGHDN, CDR2 FVKESK. The CDR3 length is 17 residues. The CDR3 bases are TGTGCCAGCAGCCAAGAAGGGGCCGGGATAGGGAACACTGAAGCTTTCTTT. This sequence encodes CASSQEGAGIGNTEAFF.

This clonotype was recorded at least ten times. This chain connects TRBV10-2 to TRBJ2-7; 7 bases are shared with TRBD1. The junction had 6 bases not matched to a gene; V was cut back by 6 bases and J by 4 bases. Germline CDR1 WSHSY, CDR2 SAAADI. The length of the CDR3 is 13 residues. DNA for the CDR3: TGCGCCAGCAGAGTGACAGGGACGTACGAGCAGTACTTC. Its protein product is CASRVTGTYEQYF.

V usage is TRBV28 and J usage is TRBJ1-5; tentative D call: TRBD1 (5 bases). Germline V CDR1 and CDR2: MDHEN, SYDVKM. V was shortened by 9 bases and J by 11 bases, with 23 bases between the two germline ends. This CDR3 is 14 amino acids long. The CDR3 coding sequence is TGTGCCAGTTCGGGACCGGATAAAAAAGGAGCCCAGCATTTT. This sequence encodes CASSGPDKKGAQHF.

The chain joins TRBV4-2 to TRBJ1-1; 9 nucleotides line up with TRBD1. The germline V gene has CDR1 LGHNA and CDR2 YNFKEQ. The CDR3 runs 15 residues. Trimming at V came to 4 bases and at J to 6 bases, leaving 9 bases not matched to a gene. CDR3 bases: TGTGCCAGCAGCCCACCGGGACAGGGATTGGCTGAAGCTTTCTTT. As protein: CASSPPGQGLAEAFF.

V usage is TRBV6-1 and J usage is TRBJ1-6; tentatively, D is TRBD1 (5 bases). V gave up 8 bases and J gave up 9 bases, with 20 bases separating them. Germline CDR1 reads MNHNS; CDR2 reads SASEGT. This CDR3 is 15 amino acids long. CDR3 region: CASLEAGGGVSPLHF. For the CDR3, the DNA is TGTGCCAGCTTAGAAGCGGGCGGGGGTGTTTCACCCCTCCACTTT.

J is TRBJ2-5 and V is TRBV4-2, with D possibly being TRBD1 (6 bases). V was cut by 1 base and J by 7 bases, with 16 bases left in between. Per the germline V gene, CDR1 is LGHNA and CDR2 is YNFKEQ. The CDR3 runs 15 residues. This CDR3 is CASSQGGRQFGTQYF. As DNA, the CDR3 is TGTGCCAGCAGCCAAGGGGGGCGCCAGTTTGGGACCCAGTACTTC.

V gene TRBV12-3 or TRBV12-4 combines with J gene TRBJ2-7; TRBD1 matches at 8 bases. The end of the DNA aligns better with TRBJ2-1, so the J call may be wrong. This CDR3 is built from 14 residues. This CDR3 is CASSAGQGYNEQFF. The CDR3 DNA reads as TGTGCCAGCAGTGCCGGACAGGGTTACAATGAGCAGTTCTTC.

J is TRBJ2-5 and V is TRBV7-8, with D possibly matching TRBD1 (6 bases). CDR3 length: 13 residues. Trimming stripped 5 bases from V and 4 bases from J, with 11 bases between. Germline lookup yields CDR1 SGHVS and CDR2 FQNEAQ. The CDR3 loop reads CASSTLGGETQYF. CDR3 DNA sequence: TGTGCCAGCAGCACCTTAGGGGGAGAGACCCAGTACTTC. Drawing the rest from reference TRBV7-8 and TRBJ2-5, the complete variable domain is GAGVSQSPRYKVAKRGQDVALRCDPISGHVSLFWYQQALGQGPEFLTYFQNEAQLDKSGLPSDRFFAERPEGSVSTLKIQRTQQEDSAVYLCASSTLGGETQYFGPGTRLLVL.

This clonotype was seen repeatedly, ten times or more. The chain combines TRBV20-1 with TRBJ2-7; 7 nucleotides match TRBD2. V lost 5 bases and J lost 5; bases outside the gene matches: 6. CDR1 is DFQATT, CDR2 SNEGSKA, per germline (reference sequence). The CDR3 runs to 12 residues. In DNA form, the CDR3 reads TGCAGTGCTCCAGGGACTACCCACGAGCAGTACTTC. Protein: CSAPGTTHEQYF.

In DNA form, the CDR3 reads TGCAGTGCTAGAGTGGGACAGATAACCGGGGAGCTGTTTTTT. Its translation: CSARVGQITGELFF. The chain combines TRBV20-1 with TRBJ2-2, with 7 positions matching TRBD1. With 1 base clipped from V and 5 bases from J, the junction kept 4 bases outside the gene matches. CDR1 and CDR2 from the germline V gene are DFQATT and SNEGSKA (reference sequence). The CDR3 is made up of 14 amino acids.

This sequence joins TRBV5-1 and TRBJ2-7; 10 positions agree with TRBD1. The CDR3 contains 16 residues. The germline CDR1 and CDR2 sequences are SGHRS and YFSETQ. V trimming: 3 bases; J trimming: 3 bases; junction bases outside the gene matches: 9. Here the CDR3 DNA reads TGCGCCAGCAGCTCATCCGGGACAGGGGCGATCTACGAGCAGTACTTC. Protein product: CASSSSGTGAIYEQYF.